In its sample, the clone carrying this TCR beta chain was seen many times. One entry per CDR3 protein, called by TCRdb with MiXCR from the PCR reads. The sample has tens of thousands of distinct CDR3 sequences, 30% to 35% seen once. This specimen belongs to a study of tumor-infiltrating lymphocytes in oesophageal squamous cell carcinoma. The receptor was isolated from a female donor with esophageal squamous cell carcinoma. Sequenced material: esophageal tumor tissue.

CDR3 in amino acids: CASRRQVSTDTQYF. The CDR3 bases are TGTGCCAGCAGGCGACAGGTTAGCACAGATACGCAGTATTTT. The gene calls are TRBV12-3 or TRBV12-4 and TRBJ2-3; TRBD1 might be the D (6 bases). V dropped 6 bases and J dropped 0 bases, with 10 bases sitting between them. CDR3 length equals 14 residues.